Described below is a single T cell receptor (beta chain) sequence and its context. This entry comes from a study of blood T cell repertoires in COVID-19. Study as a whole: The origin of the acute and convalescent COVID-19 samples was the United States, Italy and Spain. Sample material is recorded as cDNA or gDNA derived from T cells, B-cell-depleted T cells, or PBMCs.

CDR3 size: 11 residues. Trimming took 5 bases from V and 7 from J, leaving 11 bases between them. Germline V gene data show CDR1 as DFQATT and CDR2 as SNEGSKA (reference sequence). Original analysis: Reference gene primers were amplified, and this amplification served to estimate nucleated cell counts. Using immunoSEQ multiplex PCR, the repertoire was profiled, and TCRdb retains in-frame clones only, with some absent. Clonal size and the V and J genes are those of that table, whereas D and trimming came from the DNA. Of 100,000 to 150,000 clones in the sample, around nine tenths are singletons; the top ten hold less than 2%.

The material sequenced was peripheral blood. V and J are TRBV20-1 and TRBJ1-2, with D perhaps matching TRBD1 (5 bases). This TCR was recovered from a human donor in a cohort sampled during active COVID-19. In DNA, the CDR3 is TGCAGTGCTCCAGGGATTAGTGGCTACACCTTC. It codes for CSAPGISGYTF.